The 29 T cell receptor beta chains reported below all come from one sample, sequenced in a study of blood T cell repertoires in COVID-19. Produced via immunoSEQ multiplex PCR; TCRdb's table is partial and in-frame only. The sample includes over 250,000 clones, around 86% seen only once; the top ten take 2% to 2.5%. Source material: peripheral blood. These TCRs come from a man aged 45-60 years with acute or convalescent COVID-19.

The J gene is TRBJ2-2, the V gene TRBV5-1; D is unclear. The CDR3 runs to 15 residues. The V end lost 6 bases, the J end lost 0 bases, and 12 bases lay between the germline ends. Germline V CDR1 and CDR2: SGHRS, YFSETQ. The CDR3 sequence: CASTPTVANTGELFF. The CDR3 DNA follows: TGCGCCAGCACACCCACAGTCGCGAACACCGGGGAGCTGTTTTTT.

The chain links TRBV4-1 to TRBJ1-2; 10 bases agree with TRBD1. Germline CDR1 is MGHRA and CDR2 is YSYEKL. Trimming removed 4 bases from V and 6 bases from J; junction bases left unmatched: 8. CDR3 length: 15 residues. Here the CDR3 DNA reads TGCGCCAGCAGCCCATCCTCGACAGGGGGCAATGGCTACACCTTC. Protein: CASSPSSTGGNGYTF.

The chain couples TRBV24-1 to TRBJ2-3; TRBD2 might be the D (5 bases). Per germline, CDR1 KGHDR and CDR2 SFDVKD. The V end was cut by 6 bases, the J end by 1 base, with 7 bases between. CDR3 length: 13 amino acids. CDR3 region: CATSRAGTDTQYF. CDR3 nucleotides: TGTGCCACCAGTAGAGCGGGCACAGATACGCAGTATTTT.

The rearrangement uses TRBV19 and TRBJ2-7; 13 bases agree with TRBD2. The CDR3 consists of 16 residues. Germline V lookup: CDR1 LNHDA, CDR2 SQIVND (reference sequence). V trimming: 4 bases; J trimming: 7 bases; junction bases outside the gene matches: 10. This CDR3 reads CASSTLLAGGPGEQYF. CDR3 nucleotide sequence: TGTGCCAGTAGTACCCTACTAGCGGGGGGGCCGGGGGAGCAGTACTTC.

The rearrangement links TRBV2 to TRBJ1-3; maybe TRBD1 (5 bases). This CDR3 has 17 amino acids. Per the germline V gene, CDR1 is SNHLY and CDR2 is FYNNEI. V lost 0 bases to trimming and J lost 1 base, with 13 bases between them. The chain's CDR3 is CASSEAPGAVSGNTIYF. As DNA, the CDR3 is TGTGCCAGCAGTGAAGCGCCTGGGGCGGTTTCTGGAAACACCATATATTTT.

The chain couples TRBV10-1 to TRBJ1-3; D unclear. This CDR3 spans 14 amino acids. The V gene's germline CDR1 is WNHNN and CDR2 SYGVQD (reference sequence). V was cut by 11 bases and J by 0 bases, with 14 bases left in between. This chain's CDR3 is CASQDSYSGNTIYF. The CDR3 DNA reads TGCGCCTCCCAGGATTCCTACTCTGGAAACACCATATATTTT.

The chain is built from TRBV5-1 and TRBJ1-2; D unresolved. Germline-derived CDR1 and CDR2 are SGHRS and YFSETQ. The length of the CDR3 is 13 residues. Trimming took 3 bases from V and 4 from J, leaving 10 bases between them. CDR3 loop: CASSYDTFYGYTF. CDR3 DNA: TGCGCCAGCAGCTACGACACATTCTATGGCTACACCTTC.

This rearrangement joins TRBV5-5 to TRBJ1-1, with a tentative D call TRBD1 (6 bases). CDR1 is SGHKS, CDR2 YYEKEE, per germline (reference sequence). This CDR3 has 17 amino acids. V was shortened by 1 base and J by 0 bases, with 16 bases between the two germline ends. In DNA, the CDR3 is TGTGCCAGCAGCTTGAGTTCGGTGGACAGACTGAACACTGAAGCTTTCTTT. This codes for CASSLSSVDRLNTEAFF.

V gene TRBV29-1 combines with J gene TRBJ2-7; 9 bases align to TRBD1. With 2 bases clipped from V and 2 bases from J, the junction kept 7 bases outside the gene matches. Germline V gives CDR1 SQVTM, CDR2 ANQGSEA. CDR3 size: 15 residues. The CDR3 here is CSVELTGGSPYEQYF. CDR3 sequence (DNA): TGCAGCGTTGAATTAACAGGGGGCTCCCCCTACGAGCAGTACTTC.

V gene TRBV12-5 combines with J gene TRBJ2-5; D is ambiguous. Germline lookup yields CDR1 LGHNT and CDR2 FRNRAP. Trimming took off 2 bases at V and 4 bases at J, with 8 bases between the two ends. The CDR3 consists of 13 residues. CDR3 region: CASGLRQVETQYF. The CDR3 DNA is TGTGCTAGTGGTTTGCGGCAGGTAGAGACCCAGTACTTC.

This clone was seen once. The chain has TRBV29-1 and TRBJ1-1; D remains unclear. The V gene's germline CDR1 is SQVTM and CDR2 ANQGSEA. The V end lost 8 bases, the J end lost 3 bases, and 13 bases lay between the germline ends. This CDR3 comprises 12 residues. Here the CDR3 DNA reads TGCAGCTCAAGGAGGGAGCACACTGAAGCTTTCTTT. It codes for CSSRREHTEAFF.

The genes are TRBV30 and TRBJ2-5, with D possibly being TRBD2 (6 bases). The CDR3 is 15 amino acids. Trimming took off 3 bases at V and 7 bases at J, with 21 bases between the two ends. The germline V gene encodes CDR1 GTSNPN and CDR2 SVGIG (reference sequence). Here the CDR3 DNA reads TGTGCCTGGAGCCACGCGGGGAGCCTCACTGGGACCCAGTACTTC. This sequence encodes CAWSHAGSLTGTQYF.

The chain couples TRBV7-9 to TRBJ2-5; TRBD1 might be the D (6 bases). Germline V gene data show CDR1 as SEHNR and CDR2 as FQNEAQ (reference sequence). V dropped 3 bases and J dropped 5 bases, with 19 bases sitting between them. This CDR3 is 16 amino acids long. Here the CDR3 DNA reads TGTGCCAGCAGCTTCCCCGGGGACAAGGGGAAGGAGACCCAGTACTTC. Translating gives CASSFPGDKGKETQYF. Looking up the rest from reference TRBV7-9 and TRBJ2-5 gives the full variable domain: DTGVSQNPRHKITKRGQNVTFRCDPISEHNRLYWYRQTLGQGPEFLTYFQNEAQLEKSRLLSDRFSAERPKGSFSTLEIQRTEQGDSAMYLCASSFPGDKGKETQYFGPGTRLLVL.

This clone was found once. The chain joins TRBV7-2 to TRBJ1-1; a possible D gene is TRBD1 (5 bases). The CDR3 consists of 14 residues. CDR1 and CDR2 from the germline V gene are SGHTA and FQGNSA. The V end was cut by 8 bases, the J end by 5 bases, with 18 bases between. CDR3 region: CASGLRQTITEAFF. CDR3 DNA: TGTGCCAGCGGCCTCCGACAGACGATTACTGAAGCTTTCTTT.

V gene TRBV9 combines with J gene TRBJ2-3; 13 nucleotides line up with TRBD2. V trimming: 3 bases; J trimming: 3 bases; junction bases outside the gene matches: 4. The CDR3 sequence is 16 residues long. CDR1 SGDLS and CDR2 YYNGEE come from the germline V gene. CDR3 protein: CASSARTSGGTDTQYF. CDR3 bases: TGTGCCAGCAGCGCCCGGACTAGCGGGGGAACAGATACGCAGTATTTT.

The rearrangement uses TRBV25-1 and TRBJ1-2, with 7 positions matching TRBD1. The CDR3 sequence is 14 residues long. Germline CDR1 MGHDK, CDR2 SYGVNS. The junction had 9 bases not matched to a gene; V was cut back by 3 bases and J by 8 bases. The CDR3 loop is CASSEGTVSGGYTF. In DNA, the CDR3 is TGTGCCAGCAGTGAGGGGACAGTTTCTGGAGGCTACACCTTC.

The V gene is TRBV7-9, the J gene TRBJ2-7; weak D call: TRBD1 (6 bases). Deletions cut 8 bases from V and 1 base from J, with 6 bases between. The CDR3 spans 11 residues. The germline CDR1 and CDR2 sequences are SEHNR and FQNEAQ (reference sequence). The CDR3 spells CASGTSYEQYF. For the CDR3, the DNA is TGTGCCAGCGGGACATCCTACGAGCAGTACTTC.

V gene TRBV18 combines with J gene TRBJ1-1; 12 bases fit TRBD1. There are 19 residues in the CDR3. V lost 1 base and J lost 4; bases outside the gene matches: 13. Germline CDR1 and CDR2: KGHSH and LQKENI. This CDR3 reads CASSPLPEGQGALGTEAFF. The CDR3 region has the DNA TGTGCCAGCTCACCACTTCCCGAGGGACAGGGGGCGCTGGGCACTGAAGCTTTCTTT.

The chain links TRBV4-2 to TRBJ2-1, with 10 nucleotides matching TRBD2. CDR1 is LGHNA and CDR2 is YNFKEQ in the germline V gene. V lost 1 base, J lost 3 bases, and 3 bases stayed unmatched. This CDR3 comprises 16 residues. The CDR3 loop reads CASSQGERGGYNEQFF. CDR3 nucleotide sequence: TGTGCCAGCAGCCAAGGCGAGCGGGGGGGCTACAATGAGCAGTTCTTC.

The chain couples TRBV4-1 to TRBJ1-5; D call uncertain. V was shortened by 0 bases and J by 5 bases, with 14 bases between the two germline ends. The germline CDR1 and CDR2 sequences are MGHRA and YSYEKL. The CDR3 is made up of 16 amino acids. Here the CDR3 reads CASSQDPGFIDQPQHF. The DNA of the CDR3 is TGCGCCAGCAGCCAAGATCCCGGGTTTATCGATCAGCCCCAGCATTTT.

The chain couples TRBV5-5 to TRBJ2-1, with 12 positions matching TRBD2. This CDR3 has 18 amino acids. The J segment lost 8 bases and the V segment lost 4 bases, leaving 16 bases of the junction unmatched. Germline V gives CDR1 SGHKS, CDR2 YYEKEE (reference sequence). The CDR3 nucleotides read TGTGCCAGCAGCCCCCTCCCTCCTAGCGGGGGGGCGTCAGATGAGCAGTTCTTC. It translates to CASSPLPPSGGASDEQFF. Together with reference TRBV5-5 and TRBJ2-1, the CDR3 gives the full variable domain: DAGVTQSPTHLIKTRGQQVTLRCSPISGHKSVSWYQQVLGQGPQFIFQYYEKEERGRGNFPDRFSARQFPNYSSELNVNALLLGDSALYLCASSPLPPSGGASDEQFFGPGTRLTVL.

This CDR3 is CASSVAQGNYEQYF. CDR3 nucleotides: TGTGCCAGCAGCGTGGCGCAGGGAAACTACGAGCAGTACTTC. The rearrangement joins TRBV9 to TRBJ2-7; maybe TRBD1 (5 bases). Per the germline V gene, CDR1 is SGDLS and CDR2 is YYNGEE. This CDR3 comprises 14 residues. The ends were cut back, 2 bases at V and 3 bases at J, with 12 bases in the middle.

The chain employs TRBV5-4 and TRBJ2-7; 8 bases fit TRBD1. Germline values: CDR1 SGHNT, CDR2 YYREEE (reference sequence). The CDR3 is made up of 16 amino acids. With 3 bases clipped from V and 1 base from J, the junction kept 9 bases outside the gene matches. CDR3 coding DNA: TGTGCCAGCAGCTCCCAACAGGGGGGAAGATCCTACGAGCAGTACTTC. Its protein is CASSSQQGGRSYEQYF.

The CDR3 nucleotides read TGCGCCAGCGGCCGAGAGGTAAACACTGAAGCTTTCTTT. Encoded protein: CASGREVNTEAFF. V is TRBV5-1 and J is TRBJ1-1; D remains ambiguous. The CDR3 length is 13 residues. Germline V lookup: CDR1 SGHRS, CDR2 YFSETQ. Trimming stripped 7 bases from V and 2 bases from J, with 12 bases between.

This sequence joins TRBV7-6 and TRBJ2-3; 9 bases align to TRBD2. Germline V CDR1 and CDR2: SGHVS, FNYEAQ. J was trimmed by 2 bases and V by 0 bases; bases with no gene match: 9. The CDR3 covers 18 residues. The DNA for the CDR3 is TGTGCCAGCAGCTTAGCGCTGGGCGGGGGGGCCAACACAGATACGCAGTATTTT. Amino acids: CASSLALGGGANTDTQYF.

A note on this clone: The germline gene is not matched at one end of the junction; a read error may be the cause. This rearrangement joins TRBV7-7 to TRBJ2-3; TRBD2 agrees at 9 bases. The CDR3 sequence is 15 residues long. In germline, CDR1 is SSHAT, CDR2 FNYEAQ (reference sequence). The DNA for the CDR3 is TGTGCTAGCAGCCCCGGACTAGCGAAAACAGATACGCAGTATTTT. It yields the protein CASSPGLAKTDTQYF.

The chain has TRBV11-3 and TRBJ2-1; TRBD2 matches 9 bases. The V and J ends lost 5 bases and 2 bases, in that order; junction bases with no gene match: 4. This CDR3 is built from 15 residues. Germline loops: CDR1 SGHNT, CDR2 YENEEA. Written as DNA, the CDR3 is TGTGCCAGCAGCAATCGACTAGCGGCCTACAATGAGCAGTTCTTC. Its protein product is CASSNRLAAYNEQFF.

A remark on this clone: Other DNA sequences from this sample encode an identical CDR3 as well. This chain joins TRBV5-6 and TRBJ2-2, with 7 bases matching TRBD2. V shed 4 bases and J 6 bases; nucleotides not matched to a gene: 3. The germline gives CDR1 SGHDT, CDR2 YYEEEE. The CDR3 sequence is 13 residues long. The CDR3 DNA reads TGTGCCAGCAGCCCACGGGGGGCCGGGGAGCTGTTTTTT. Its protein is CASSPRGAGELFF. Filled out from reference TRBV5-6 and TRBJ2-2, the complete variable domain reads DAGVTQSPTHLIKTRGQQVTLRCSPKSGHDTVSWYQQALGQGPQFIFQYYEEEERQRGNFPDRFSGHQFPNYSSELNVNALLLGDSALYLCASSPRGAGELFFGEGSRLTVL.

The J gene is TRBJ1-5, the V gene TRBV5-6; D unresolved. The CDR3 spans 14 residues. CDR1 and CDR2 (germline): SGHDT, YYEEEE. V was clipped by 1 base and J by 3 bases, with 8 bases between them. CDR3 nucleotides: TGTGCCAGCAGCTTGTACAGAGCCAATCAGCCCCAGCATTTT. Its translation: CASSLYRANQPQHF.